Each of the 29 T cell receptor beta chains below was sequenced from the same sample in a study of blood T cell repertoires in COVID-19. The data were produced by immunoSEQ multiplex PCR, yet TCRdb's version contains in-frame clones alone and is incomplete. This table holds around 210,000 clones, roughly four fifths found once. The sample comprised peripheral blood. The receptor source for this set is a woman over 75 with COVID-19, enrolled during active disease.

The chain links TRBV6-1 to TRBJ2-1; the match to TRBD2 covers 9 bases. Trimming cost V 1 base and J 7 bases; bases outside gene matches: 2. Looked up from germline, CDR1 is MNHNS and CDR2 is SASEGT. CDR3 size: 14 residues. CDR3 region: CASSEGGGANEQFF. As DNA, the CDR3 is TGTGCCAGCAGTGAAGGCGGGGGGGCTAATGAGCAGTTCTTC.

The chain couples TRBV7-8 to TRBJ1-5; unclear D gene. The length of the CDR3 is 14 residues. V lost 1 base to trimming and J lost 5 bases, with 9 bases between them. CDR1 is SGHVS, CDR2 FQNEAQ, per germline. CDR3 sequence reads: CASSLVPRDQPQHF. For the CDR3, the DNA is TGTGCCAGCAGCTTAGTTCCTCGGGATCAGCCCCAGCATTTT.

This clone was seen only a few times. The chain employs TRBV6-6 and TRBJ2-1; TRBD1 aligns across 7 bases. The CDR3 covers 15 residues. V was clipped by 5 bases and J by 4 bases; unmatched bases: 8. Germline CDR1 MNHNY, CDR2 SVGAGI (reference sequence). The CDR3 bases are TGTGCCAGCAGTAACCAAGGGGGCCAGTACAATGAGCAGTTCTTC. It specifies CASSNQGGQYNEQFF.

As DNA, the CDR3 is TGTGCCAGCAGCTTTACGGACAAGAACACTGAAGCTTTCTTT. Its protein product is CASSFTDKNTEAFF. The V call is TRBV5-5, the J call TRBJ1-1, with D possibly TRBD1 on 5 matching bases. The CDR3 loop spans 14 amino acids. The V and J ends lost 2 bases and 1 base respectively, with 9 bases between them. Per the germline V gene, CDR1 is SGHKS and CDR2 is YYEKEE (reference sequence).

The chain has TRBV10-3 and TRBJ2-1; D might be TRBD2 (6 bases). With 3 bases removed from V and 10 bases from J, the gap between germline ends came to 7 bases. This CDR3 region has 11 residues. Germline loops: CDR1 ENHRY, CDR2 SYGVKD. The CDR3 region is CAISDGGEQFF. The CDR3 nucleotides read TGTGCCATCAGTGACGGGGGAGAGCAGTTCTTC.

This chain connects TRBV28 to TRBJ2-7; D may be TRBD2 (6 bases). Germline-derived CDR1 and CDR2 are MDHEN and SYDVKM. Trimming stripped 6 bases from V and 1 base from J, with 13 bases between. The CDR3 covers 14 residues. Here the CDR3 reads CASSAGSGSYEQYF. As DNA, the CDR3 is TGTGCCAGCAGCGCCGGGAGTGGTTCCTACGAGCAGTACTTC.

The J gene is TRBJ1-5, the V gene TRBV27; 11 positions match TRBD1. V lost 6 bases and J lost 5; bases outside the gene matches: 6. The germline V gene encodes CDR1 MNHEY and CDR2 SMNVEV (reference sequence). The CDR3 extends over 15 amino acids. CDR3 sequence reads: CASRPWGQGDQPQHF. CDR3 DNA sequence: TGTGCCAGCAGGCCCTGGGGACAGGGGGATCAGCCCCAGCATTTT.

A few counts support this clone. The chain is built from TRBV2 and TRBJ1-1, with D possibly being TRBD1 (6 bases). CDR3 length equals 16 residues. CDR1 and CDR2 (germline): SNHLY, FYNNEI. V dropped 8 bases and J dropped 0 bases, with 19 bases sitting between them. The CDR3 coding sequence is TGTGCCAGCCCAGTCACAGGGCCCCCAATGAACACTGAAGCTTTCTTT. It translates to CASPVTGPPMNTEAFF.

The genes are TRBV2 and TRBJ1-1; D gene ambiguous. V was cut by 8 bases and J by 1 base, with 11 bases left in between. Germline loops: CDR1 SNHLY, CDR2 FYNNEI. The CDR3 sequence is 13 residues long. The CDR3, as DNA: TGTGCCAGCGAAGTCGACACGAACACTGAAGCTTTCTTT. Translated, it gives CASEVDTNTEAFF.

This chain links TRBV27 with TRBJ2-1; the match to TRBD2 covers 7 bases. V lost 7 bases, J lost 5 bases, and 8 bases stayed unmatched. This CDR3 contains 14 residues. The germline V gene encodes CDR1 MNHEY and CDR2 SMNVEV (reference sequence). The CDR3 is CASTLSGTNNEQFF. The CDR3 DNA sequence: TGTGCCAGCACCCTTTCCGGGACTAACAATGAGCAGTTCTTC.

Here the CDR3 reads CSASDGGASNTEAFF. The DNA for the CDR3 is TGCAGTGCTAGTGACGGGGGGGCGTCTAACACTGAAGCTTTCTTT. This rearrangement joins TRBV20-1 to TRBJ1-1; D may be TRBD1 (6 bases). Trimming removed 3 bases at V and 2 bases at J, with 16 bases between. Germline V gives CDR1 DFQATT, CDR2 SNEGSKA (reference sequence). The CDR3 covers 15 residues.

CDR3 loop: CASSQGFRYFYSPLHF. The DNA for the CDR3 is TGCGCCAGCAGCCAAGGGTTCCGCTACTTCTATTCACCCCTCCACTTT. The chain uses TRBV4-1 and TRBJ1-6; unclear D gene. Trimming took off 1 base at V and 8 bases at J, with 15 bases between the two ends. The CDR3 runs 16 residues. CDR1 is MGHRA and CDR2 is YSYEKL in the germline V gene.

This rearrangement joins TRBV28 to TRBJ1-5; D might be TRBD1 (5 bases). Trimming stripped 5 bases from V and 8 bases from J, with 16 bases between. The V gene's germline CDR1 is MDHEN and CDR2 SYDVKM. CDR3 length equals 14 residues. CDR3 region: CASSEEAGGKPQHF. The CDR3 bases are TGTGCCAGCAGTGAGGAGGCTGGGGGGAAGCCCCAGCATTTT.

The chain links TRBV6-4 to TRBJ2-2; 8 bases line up with TRBD2. The germline V gene has CDR1 MRHNA and CDR2 SNTAGT. With 11 bases clipped from V and 7 bases from J, the junction kept 9 bases outside the gene matches. The CDR3 is 13 residues long. DNA of the CDR3: TGTGCCTCCTCAGCGGGGGTGGGCGGGGAGCTGTTTTTT. Translation gives CASSAGVGGELFF.

The chain joins TRBV9 to TRBJ2-2; no reliable D call. CDR3 size: 15 residues. V shed 6 bases and J shed 4 bases, with 16 bases lying between them. Per germline, CDR1 SGDLS and CDR2 YYNGEE. The CDR3 reads CASTREGRVTGELFF. The CDR3 DNA reads TGTGCCAGCACGAGAGAAGGTCGGGTCACCGGGGAGCTGTTTTTT.

This clone was detected once. The J gene is TRBJ1-1, the V gene TRBV21-1. TRBV21-1 counts as a pseudogene. The CDR3 is 17 residues long. The CDR3 DNA reads TGTGCCAGCAGGGGACGGGGGGAAAGCGATATGAACACTGAAGCTTTCTTT. Residues: CASRGRGESDMNTEAFF.

This clone came up a few times. J is TRBJ1-6 and V is TRBV11-2, with 7 bases aligning to TRBD1. The CDR3 totals 14 residues. The germline CDR1 and CDR2 sequences are SGHAT and FQNNGV. V shed 3 bases and J 13 bases; nucleotides not matched to a gene: 9. The CDR3 DNA is TGTGCCAGCAGCTTTCCGACAGGGCGAGGGCCCCTCCACTTT. Translation: CASSFPTGRGPLHF.

V and J are TRBV18 and TRBJ2-7; TRBD1 might be the D (7 bases). Germline assignment: CDR1 KGHSH and CDR2 LQKENI. V was clipped by 3 bases and J by 9 bases, with 30 bases between them. The length of the CDR3 is 18 residues. CDR3 nucleotides: TGTGCCAGCTCACCCTTCCGACAGGGCGGGGATTCTCGGGAAGGGCAGTACTTC. Translating it yields CASSPFRQGGDSREGQYF.

This clone was observed at least ten times. The V and J genes are TRBV7-9 and TRBJ2-2; D might be TRBD2 (5 bases). The germline V gene encodes CDR1 SEHNR and CDR2 FQNEAQ (reference sequence). V was clipped by 5 bases and J by 5 bases, with 12 bases between them. The CDR3 consists of 14 residues. The CDR3 loop is CASSTGLGTGELFF. Here the CDR3 DNA reads TGTGCCAGCAGCACCGGACTCGGAACCGGGGAGCTGTTTTTT.

The chain carries TRBV6-6 and TRBJ2-1; D is undetermined. V lost 6 bases and J 2 bases, leaving 8 bases between the germline ends. CDR1 and CDR2 from the germline V gene are MNHNY and SVGAGI (reference sequence). This CDR3 has 13 amino acids. CDR3 region: CASSPNTYNEQFF. The CDR3 bases are TGTGCCAGCAGCCCGAACACCTACAATGAGCAGTTCTTC.

The rearrangement joins TRBV4-1 to TRBJ2-2; 9 bases are shared with TRBD2. CDR1 and CDR2 from the germline V gene are MGHRA and YSYEKL. CDR3 length: 18 residues. V shed 4 bases and J 4 bases; nucleotides not matched to a gene: 13. The chain's CDR3 is CASSPHLLAGGVTGELFF. CDR3 bases: TGCGCCAGCAGCCCCCACCTTCTCGCGGGGGGGGTCACCGGGGAGCTGTTTTTT.

The chain combines TRBV3-1 (or the pseudogene TRBV3-2) with TRBJ2-3, with a possible D match to TRBD2 (6 bases). Germline V gene data show CDR1 as LGHDT and CDR2 as YNNKEL (reference sequence). V lost 3 bases, J lost 5 bases, and 15 bases lay in between. The CDR3 length is 15 residues. Here the CDR3 DNA reads TGTGCCAGCAGCCATGCCGGGAGCCTCGGAGATACGCAGTATTTT. It is translated as CASSHAGSLGDTQYF.

The rearrangement joins TRBV3-1 (or the pseudogene TRBV3-2) to TRBJ2-3; D unclear. Per germline, CDR1 LGHDT and CDR2 YNNKEL (reference sequence). This CDR3 has 12 amino acids. The germline V and J ends were trimmed by 0 bases and 6 bases, with 4 bases remaining between them. The CDR3 DNA follows: TGTGCCAGCAGCCAAGATCGTGATACGCAGTATTTT. Translating it yields CASSQDRDTQYF.

Only one count was recorded for this clone. The V gene is TRBV4-2, the J gene TRBJ2-7, with TRBD1 as a possible D gene (6 bases). V was pared by 4 bases and J by 2 bases, with 18 bases between. CDR3 length: 16 residues. The germline V gene has CDR1 LGHNA and CDR2 YNFKEQ. CDR3 sequence: CASSRPGAGETYEQYF. The CDR3 DNA sequence: TGTGCCAGCAGCCGCCCCGGGGCAGGGGAAACCTACGAGCAGTACTTC.

The chain employs TRBV5-4 and TRBJ1-6; D remains unclear. Germline CDR1 SGHNT, CDR2 YYREEE (reference sequence). V was clipped by 0 bases and J by 8 bases, with 15 bases between them. The CDR3 has 16 amino acids. CDR3 amino acids: CASSLEEGSRDSPLHF. CDR3 DNA sequence: TGTGCCAGCAGCTTGGAGGAGGGAAGTAGAGATTCACCCCTCCACTTT.

The chain is built from TRBV9 and TRBJ2-2; maybe TRBD1 (6 bases). The germline gives CDR1 SGDLS, CDR2 YYNGEE. The CDR3 loop spans 17 amino acids. V lost 4 bases and J 5 bases, leaving 21 bases between the germline ends. CDR3 loop: CASSPTPGQQDTGELFF. The CDR3 DNA is TGTGCCAGCAGCCCGACGCCGGGACAACAGGATACCGGGGAGCTGTTTTTT.

The rearrangement links TRBV29-1 to TRBJ1-1; weak D call: TRBD1 (5 bases). Germline V CDR1 and CDR2: SQVTM, ANQGSEA. The ends were cut back, 8 bases at V and 5 bases at J, with 21 bases in the middle. This CDR3 comprises 14 residues. CDR3 in amino acids: CSSTSGGMGTEAFF. CDR3 DNA: TGCAGCTCCACCTCGGGGGGGATGGGGACTGAAGCTTTCTTT.

CDR3 amino acids: CASSPSTENEKLFF. The CDR3 DNA reads TGTGCCAGTTCCCCCTCGACAGAGAATGAAAAACTGTTTTTT. The V and J genes are TRBV19 and TRBJ1-4, with D possibly TRBD1 on 5 matching bases. V was clipped by 8 bases and J by 5 bases, with 15 bases between them. The CDR3 spans 14 residues. Germline V lookup: CDR1 LNHDA, CDR2 SQIVND (reference sequence).

This clone occurred a few times. The chain employs TRBV6-1 and TRBJ2-1; possibly TRBD1 for D (6 bases). Trimming removed 3 bases at V and 6 bases at J, with 18 bases between. Germline-derived CDR1 and CDR2 are MNHNS and SASEGT. The CDR3 consists of 16 residues. The CDR3 nucleotides read TGTGCCAGCAGTGATCCCCCCAGGGGCGGATTCAATGAGCAGTTCTTC. Encoded protein: CASSDPPRGGFNEQFF.